Detailed here is one TCR beta chain. Its antigen remains unknown. In germline, CDR1 is SQVTM, CDR2 ANQGSEA. The CDR3 spans 12 residues. The V and J ends lost 5 bases and 6 bases respectively, with 13 bases between them. Using immunoSEQ multiplex PCR, the repertoire was profiled, and TCRdb retains in-frame clones only, with some absent. This sample has about 82,000 clones, with about 94% found just once. The sample originates from a study of T cell responses to AZD1222 COVID-19 vaccine. Whole-study findings and limits: Dominant at 160-218 and 743-854, vaccine-associated CD4 TCRs also spanned spike.

The sample here was peripheral blood, taken 28 days after the second AZD1222 dose. J is TRBJ1-1 and V is TRBV29-1, with D tentatively TRBD1 (6 bases). The sequence was obtained from an adult who received the AZD1222 COVID-19 vaccine. CDR3 sequence: CSVRQVQSEAFF. DNA of the CDR3: TGCAGCGTTCGACAGGTCCAATCTGAAGCTTTCTTT.